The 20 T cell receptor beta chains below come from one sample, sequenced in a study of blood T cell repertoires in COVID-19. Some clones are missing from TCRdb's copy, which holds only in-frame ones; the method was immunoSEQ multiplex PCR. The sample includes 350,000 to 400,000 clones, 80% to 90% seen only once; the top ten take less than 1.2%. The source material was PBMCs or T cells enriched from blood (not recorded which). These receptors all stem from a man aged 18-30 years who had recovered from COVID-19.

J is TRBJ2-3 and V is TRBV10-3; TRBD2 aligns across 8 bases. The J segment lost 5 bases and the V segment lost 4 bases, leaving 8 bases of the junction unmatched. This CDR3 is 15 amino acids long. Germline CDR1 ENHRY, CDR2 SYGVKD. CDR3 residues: CAISGASAGGDTQYF. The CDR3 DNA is TGTGCCATCAGTGGGGCGAGCGCGGGAGGAGATACGCAGTATTTT.

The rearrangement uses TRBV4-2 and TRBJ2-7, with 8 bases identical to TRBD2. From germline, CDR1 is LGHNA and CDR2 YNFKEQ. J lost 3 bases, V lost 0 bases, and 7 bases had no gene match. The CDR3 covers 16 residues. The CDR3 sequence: CASSQDKQRGLYEQYF. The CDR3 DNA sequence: TGTGCCAGCAGCCAAGATAAGCAGCGGGGGCTCTACGAGCAGTACTTC.

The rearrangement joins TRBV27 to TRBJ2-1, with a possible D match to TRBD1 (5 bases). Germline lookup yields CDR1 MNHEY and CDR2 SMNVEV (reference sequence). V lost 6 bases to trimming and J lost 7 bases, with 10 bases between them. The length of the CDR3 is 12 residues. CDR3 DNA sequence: TGTGCCAGCAGCCGAGACAGTAATGAGCAGTTCTTC. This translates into CASSRDSNEQFF.

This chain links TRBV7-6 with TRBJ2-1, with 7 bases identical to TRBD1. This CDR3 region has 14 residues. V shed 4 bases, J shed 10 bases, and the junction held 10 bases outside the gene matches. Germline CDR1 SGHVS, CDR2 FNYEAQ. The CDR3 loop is CASSYTLDRAEQFF. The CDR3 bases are TGTGCCAGCAGCTACACACTAGACAGGGCAGAGCAGTTCTTC.

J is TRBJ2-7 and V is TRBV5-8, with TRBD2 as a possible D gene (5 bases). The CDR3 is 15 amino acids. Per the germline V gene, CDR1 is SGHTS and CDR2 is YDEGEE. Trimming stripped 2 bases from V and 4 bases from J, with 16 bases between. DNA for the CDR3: TGTGCCAGCAGCTTAGAGGGAAGAGGTATATACGAGCAGTACTTC. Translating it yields CASSLEGRGIYEQYF.

CDR3 residues: CAISRPTETDTQYF. CDR3 bases: TGTGCCATCAGTCGCCCGACAGAAACAGATACGCAGTATTTT. This sequence joins TRBV10-3 and TRBJ2-3; a weak D match, TRBD1 (5 bases). Trimming pared 5 bases from V and 3 bases from J, leaving 12 bases between. This CDR3 has 14 residues. Per the germline V gene, CDR1 is ENHRY and CDR2 is SYGVKD.

CDR3 region: CASLSGTGNQPQHF. CDR3 coding DNA: TGTGCCAGCCTGTCCGGGACTGGCAATCAGCCCCAGCATTTT. The chain carries TRBV28 and TRBJ1-5; perhaps TRBD1 as D (5 bases). The V gene lost 8 bases and the J gene lost 2 bases, with 13 bases spanning the gap. The CDR3 covers 14 residues. Germline V gene data show CDR1 as MDHEN and CDR2 as SYDVKM.

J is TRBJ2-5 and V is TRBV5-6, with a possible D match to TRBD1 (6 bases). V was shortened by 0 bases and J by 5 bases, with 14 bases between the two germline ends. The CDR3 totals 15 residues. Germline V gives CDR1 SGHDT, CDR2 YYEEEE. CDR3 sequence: CASSLEGRGFETQYF. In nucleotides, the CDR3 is TGTGCCAGCAGCTTGGAGGGCAGGGGCTTTGAGACCCAGTACTTC. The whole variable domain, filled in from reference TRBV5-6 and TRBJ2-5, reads DAGVTQSPTHLIKTRGQQVTLRCSPKSGHDTVSWYQQALGQGPQFIFQYYEEEERQRGNFPDRFSGHQFPNYSSELNVNALLLGDSALYLCASSLEGRGFETQYFGPGTRLLVL.

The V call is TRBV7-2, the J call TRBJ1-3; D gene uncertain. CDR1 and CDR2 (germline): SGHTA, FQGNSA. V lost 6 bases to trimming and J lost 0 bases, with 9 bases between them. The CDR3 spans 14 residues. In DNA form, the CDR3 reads TGTGCCAGCAGTCCACAGTACTCTGGAAACACCATATATTTT. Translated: CASSPQYSGNTIYF.

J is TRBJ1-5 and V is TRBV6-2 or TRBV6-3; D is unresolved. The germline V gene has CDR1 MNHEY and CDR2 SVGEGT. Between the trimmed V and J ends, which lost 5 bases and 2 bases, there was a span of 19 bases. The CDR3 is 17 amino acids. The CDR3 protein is CASSRHSSVPRNQPQHF. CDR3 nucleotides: TGTGCCAGCAGTCGTCATTCGAGTGTTCCCCGCAATCAGCCCCAGCATTTT.

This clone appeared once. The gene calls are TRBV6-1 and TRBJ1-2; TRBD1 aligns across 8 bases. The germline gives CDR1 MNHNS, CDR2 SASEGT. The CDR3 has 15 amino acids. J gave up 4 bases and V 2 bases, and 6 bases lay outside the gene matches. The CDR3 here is CASSERRTGLYGYTF. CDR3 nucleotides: TGTGCCAGCAGTGAACGTCGGACAGGGCTCTATGGCTACACCTTC.

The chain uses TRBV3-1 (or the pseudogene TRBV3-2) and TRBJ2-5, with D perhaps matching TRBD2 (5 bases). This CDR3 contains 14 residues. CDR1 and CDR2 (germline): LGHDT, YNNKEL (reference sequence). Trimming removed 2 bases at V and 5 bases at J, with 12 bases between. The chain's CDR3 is CASSQYGEGETQYF. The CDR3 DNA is TGTGCCAGCAGCCAATACGGGGAAGGGGAGACCCAGTACTTC.

The DNA for the CDR3 is TGTGCCAGTAGTATAGACGGCGGGTTTGGCGGCTACACCTTC. Protein sequence: CASSIDGGFGGYTF. The rearrangement joins TRBV19 to TRBJ1-2; D gene uncertain. Trimming shortened V by 0 bases and J by 8 bases, and 13 bases separated the two germline ends. Germline V gene lookup returns CDR1 LNHDA and CDR2 SQIVND (reference sequence). This CDR3 is built from 14 residues.

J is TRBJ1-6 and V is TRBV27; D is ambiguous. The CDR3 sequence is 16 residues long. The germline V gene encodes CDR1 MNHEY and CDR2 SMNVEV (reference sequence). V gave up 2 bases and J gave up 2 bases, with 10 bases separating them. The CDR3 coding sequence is TGTGCCAGCAGTTTAACGGCGGAAGCCTATAATTCACCCCTCCACTTT. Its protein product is CASSLTAEAYNSPLHF.

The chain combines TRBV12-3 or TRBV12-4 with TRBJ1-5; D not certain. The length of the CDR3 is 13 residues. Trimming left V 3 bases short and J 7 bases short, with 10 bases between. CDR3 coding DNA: TGTGCCAGCAGTTTGGGAGAGCTCCAGCCCCAGCATTTT. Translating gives CASSLGELQPQHF.

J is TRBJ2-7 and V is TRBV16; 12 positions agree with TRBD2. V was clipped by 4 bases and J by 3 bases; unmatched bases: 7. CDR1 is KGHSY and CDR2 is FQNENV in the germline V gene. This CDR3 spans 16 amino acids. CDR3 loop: CASSPTGTSGFYEQYF. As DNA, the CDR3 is TGTGCCAGCAGCCCCACGGGGACTAGCGGGTTCTACGAGCAGTACTTC.

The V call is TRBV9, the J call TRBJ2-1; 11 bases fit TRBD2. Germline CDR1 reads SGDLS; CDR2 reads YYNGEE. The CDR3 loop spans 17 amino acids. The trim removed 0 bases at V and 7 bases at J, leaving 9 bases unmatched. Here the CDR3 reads CASSVGGPRLAGNEQFF. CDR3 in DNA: TGTGCCAGCAGCGTAGGAGGGCCTAGACTAGCGGGAAATGAGCAGTTCTTC.

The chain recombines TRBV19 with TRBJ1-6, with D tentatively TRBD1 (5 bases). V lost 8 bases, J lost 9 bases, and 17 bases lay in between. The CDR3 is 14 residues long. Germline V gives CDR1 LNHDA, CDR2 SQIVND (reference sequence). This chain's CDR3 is CASCAGTGGSPLHF. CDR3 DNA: TGTGCCAGTTGCGCGGGGACTGGGGGTTCACCCCTCCACTTT.

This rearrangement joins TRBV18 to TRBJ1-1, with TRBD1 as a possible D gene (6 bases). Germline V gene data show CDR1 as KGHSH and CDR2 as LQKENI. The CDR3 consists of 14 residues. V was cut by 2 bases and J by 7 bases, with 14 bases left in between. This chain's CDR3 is CASSPGGARGEAFF. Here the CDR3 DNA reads TGTGCCAGCTCACCAGGGGGGGCCCGGGGTGAAGCTTTCTTT. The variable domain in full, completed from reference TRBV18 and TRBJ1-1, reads NAGVMQNPRHLVRRRGQEARLRCSPMKGHSHVYWYRQLPEEGLKFMVYLQKENIIDESGMPKERFSAEFPKEGPSILRIQQVVRGDSAAYFCASSPGGARGEAFFGQGTRLTVV.

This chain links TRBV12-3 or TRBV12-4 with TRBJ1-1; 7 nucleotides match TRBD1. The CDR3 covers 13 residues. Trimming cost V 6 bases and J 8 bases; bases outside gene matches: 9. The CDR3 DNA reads TGTGCCAGCAGGATTGGACAGGCTCTGGAAGCTTTCTTT. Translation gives CASRIGQALEAFF.